This T cell receptor (beta chain) was observed in a study of T cell changes during pregnancy in multiple sclerosis. The CDR3 totals 15 residues. Germline CDR1 and CDR2: ENHRY and SYGVKD. The protocol was immunoSEQ multiplex PCR, while the TCRdb copy is restricted to in-frame clones and leaves out a portion. Seen here are approximately 70,000 clones, about 92% observed once, and the top ten hold roughly 1.2%. On this clone: At one end the junction does not follow the germline gene, possibly because of a read error.

The sequence was collected from a female donor with multiple sclerosis, enrolled in a pregnancy study. The genes are TRBV10-3 and TRBJ2-7, with 8 bases aligning to TRBD1. This sample comprised peripheral blood, obtained in the third trimester of pregnancy. In DNA, the CDR3 is TGTGCCATCAGTGAGGACCCCAGGGGGCTCTACAAGCAGTACTTC. Protein: CAISEDPRGLYKQYF.